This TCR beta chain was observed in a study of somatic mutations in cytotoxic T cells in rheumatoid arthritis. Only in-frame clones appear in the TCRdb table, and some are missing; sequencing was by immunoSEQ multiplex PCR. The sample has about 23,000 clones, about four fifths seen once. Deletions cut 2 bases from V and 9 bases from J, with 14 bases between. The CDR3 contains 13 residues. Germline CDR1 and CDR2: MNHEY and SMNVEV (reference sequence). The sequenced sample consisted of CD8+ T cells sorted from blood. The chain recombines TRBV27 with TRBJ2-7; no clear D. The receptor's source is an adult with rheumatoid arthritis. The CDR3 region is CASSLGRFTGQYF. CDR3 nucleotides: TGTGCCAGCAGTTTAGGGCGATTTACCGGGCAGTACTTC.